This T cell receptor beta chain was recorded in a study of T cell repertoires in cytomegalovirus infection. Study summary: Matching HLA type, along with CMV infection, was indicated by public TCR beta signatures. Study-wide results and limits: CMV-specific HLA-C-restricted TCR beta clonotypes dominated the ex vivo response. CMV carriers with the relevant HLA were identified by cumulative public TCR beta family frequency.

As regards this clonotype: What it recognizes is unknown.

MiXCR, run by TCRdb on the reads, gives a single entry per CDR3 protein. Here the sample spans 300,000 or so distinct CDR3 sequences, roughly 23% being singletons. With V trimmed by 4 bases and J by 4 bases, 15 bases remained unmatched. Germline CDR1 and CDR2: SQVTM and ANQGSEA. The CDR3 is 18 amino acids. The clonotype comes from a human donor in good health (CMV status not recorded). Some clones in this sample may be carry-over from other donors' samples. Specimen: PBMCs. The chain joins TRBV29-1 to TRBJ2-2; 10 positions agree with TRBD1. CDR3 residues: CSVGGAWDRGFATGELFF. The CDR3 coding sequence is TGCAGCGTTGGAGGTGCCTGGGACAGGGGTTTCGCCACCGGGGAGCTGTTTTTT.